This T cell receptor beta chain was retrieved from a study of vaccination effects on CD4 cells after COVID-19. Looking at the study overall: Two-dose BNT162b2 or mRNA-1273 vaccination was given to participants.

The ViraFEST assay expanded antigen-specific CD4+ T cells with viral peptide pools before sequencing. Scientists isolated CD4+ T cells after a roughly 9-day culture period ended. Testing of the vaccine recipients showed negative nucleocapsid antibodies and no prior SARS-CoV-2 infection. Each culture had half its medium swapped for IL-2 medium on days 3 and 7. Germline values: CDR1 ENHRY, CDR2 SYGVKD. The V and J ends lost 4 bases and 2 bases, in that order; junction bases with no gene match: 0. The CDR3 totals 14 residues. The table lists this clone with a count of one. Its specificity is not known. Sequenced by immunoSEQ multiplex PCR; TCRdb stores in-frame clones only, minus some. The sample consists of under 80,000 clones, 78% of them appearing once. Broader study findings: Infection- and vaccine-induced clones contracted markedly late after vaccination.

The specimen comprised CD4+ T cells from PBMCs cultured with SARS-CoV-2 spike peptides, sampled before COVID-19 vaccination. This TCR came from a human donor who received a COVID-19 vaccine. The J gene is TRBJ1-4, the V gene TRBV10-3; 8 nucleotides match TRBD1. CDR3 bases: TGTGCCATCAGTGCAGGGGGCACTAATGAAAAACTGTTTTTT. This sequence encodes CAISAGGTNEKLFF.